Below are 7 T cell receptor beta chains sequenced from a single sample in a study of blood T cell repertoires in COVID-19. Clones were sequenced by immunoSEQ multiplex PCR, and TCRdb holds only the in-frame ones, with some missing. The profile shows about 210,000 clones, about 81% of them singletons. Sequencing was performed on PBMCs or T cells enriched from blood (not recorded which). These TCRs come from a man aged 35 to 55 who had recovered from COVID-19.

This chain joins TRBV9 and TRBJ2-1, with 8 bases identical to TRBD2. The CDR3 is made up of 15 amino acids. Germline loops: CDR1 SGDLS, CDR2 YYNGEE. With 0 bases clipped from V and 6 bases from J, the junction kept 5 bases outside the gene matches. In DNA form, the CDR3 reads TGTGCCAGCAGCGTAGACGGGAGGGAGTCCAATGAGCAGTTCTTC. This encodes CASSVDGRESNEQFF.

This chain connects TRBV5-1 to TRBJ1-2; TRBD1 matches at 12 bases. Germline lookup yields CDR1 SGHRS and CDR2 YFSETQ. Trimming took 3 bases from V and 2 from J; bases not matched to a gene: 5. This CDR3 spans 16 amino acids. Here the CDR3 DNA reads TGCGCCAGCAGCTCCGGGACAGGGGGCGGCAACTATGGCTACACCTTC. Translated, it gives CASSSGTGGGNYGYTF.

The chain employs TRBV2 and TRBJ2-1; no firm D call. The V gene's germline CDR1 is SNHLY and CDR2 FYNNEI. The CDR3 consists of 13 residues. Between the trimmed V and J ends, which lost 5 bases and 14 bases, there was a span of 19 bases. Here the CDR3 reads CASSQLLRPSEFF. The CDR3 DNA reads TGTGCCAGCAGTCAATTACTACGGCCCTCGGAGTTCTTC.

This sequence joins TRBV19 and TRBJ2-2; D might be TRBD2 (5 bases). Trimming removed 5 bases at V and 0 bases at J, with 7 bases between. This CDR3 has 14 residues. In germline, CDR1 is LNHDA, CDR2 SQIVND (reference sequence). The CDR3 loop reads CASSPGTNTGELFF. In DNA form, the CDR3 reads TGTGCCAGTAGTCCGGGGACGAACACCGGGGAGCTGTTTTTT.

The V and J genes are TRBV6-6 and TRBJ2-5; 9 bases align to TRBD1. Trimming at V came to 6 bases and at J to 4 bases, leaving 6 bases not matched to a gene. The CDR3 sequence is 14 residues long. CDR1 is MNHNY, CDR2 SVGAGI, per germline (reference sequence). CDR3 amino acids: CASSLRQGGETQYF. DNA for the CDR3: TGTGCCAGCAGCTTAAGACAGGGGGGAGAGACCCAGTACTTC.

The chain is built from TRBV19 and TRBJ1-2, with 8 positions matching TRBD1. After removal of 7 bases from V and 5 bases from J, the junction contained 3 bases not matched to a gene. The CDR3 extends over 12 amino acids. CDR1 is LNHDA and CDR2 is SQIVND in the germline V gene (reference sequence). The CDR3 reads CASTRTGYGYTF. In DNA, the CDR3 is TGTGCCAGTACCCGGACAGGGTATGGCTACACCTTC.

The CDR3 sequence: CSVEQGHGSEQYF. The CDR3, as DNA: TGCAGCGTTGAACAGGGACACGGTAGCGAGCAGTACTTC. The chain combines TRBV29-1 with TRBJ2-7; tentative D call: TRBD1 (6 bases). The CDR3 runs to 13 residues. Germline lookup yields CDR1 SQVTM and CDR2 ANQGSEA. Trimming removed 2 bases from V and 6 bases from J, with 14 bases in between.